This T cell receptor (beta chain) was recovered during a study of regulatory T cells in long-lasting Graves disease. Study-wide findings and caveats: It was possible that the small sample size reduced accuracy. Relative to new patients (roughly 980), persistent patients exhibited greater sharing of public clonotypes (around 3,000).

V was shortened by 5 bases and J by 1 base, with 5 bases between the two germline ends. The CDR3 is made up of 12 amino acids. Germline values: CDR1 SGHAT, CDR2 FQNNGV. For TCR beta, libraries came from iRepertoire HTBI primers and Arm-PCR of CDR3 regions. Using its own MiXCR run on the multiplex PCR reads, TCRdb lists one record per CDR3 protein. The profile shows some 420,000 distinct CDR3 sequences, 20% to 25% of them singletons. Stated time point: persistent/refractory GD, antithyroid drugs over 5 years with positive TRAb. Scientists built the TCR library using RNA that was extracted from PBMCs. American Thyroid Association guidelines defined Graves' disease diagnosis. This clonotype was observed many times. Its specificity is unknown.

The sequence was obtained from a female donor with Graves disease. This material consisted of peripheral blood mononuclear cells (PBMCs), taken when the disease was refractory, from a patient treated with antithyroid drugs. The chain combines TRBV11-2 with TRBJ1-1; D uncertain. The CDR3 DNA reads TGTGCCAGCAGCCGGGGGAACACTGAAGCTTTCTTT. Protein sequence: CASSRGNTEAFF. The whole variable domain, filled in from reference TRBV11-2 and TRBJ1-1, reads EAGVAQSPRYKIIEKRQSVAFWCNPISGHATLYWYQQILGQGPKLLIQFQNNGVVDDSQLPKDRFSAERLKGVDSTLKIQPAKLEDSAVYLCASSRGNTEAFFGQGTRLTVV.